The source of this T cell receptor (beta chain) is a study of cytomegalovirus exposure and HLA in healthy donors. The PCR had 60 Vbeta and 13 Jbeta primers. Method: immunoSEQ multiplex PCR; TCRdb's copy keeps in-frame clones and lacks some. The sample shows fewer than 45,000 clones, and more than 8% sits with its ten largest clones. Sequences were obtained from PBMCs. The receptor's source is a man aged 40-50 years in good health and CMV-seropositive.

The CDR3 protein is CASRQKTGGYTEAFF. CDR3 DNA: TGTGCCAGCAGACAAAAGACGGGGGGATACACTGAAGCTTTCTTT. V is TRBV11-3 and J is TRBJ1-1; tentatively, D is TRBD1 (5 bases). The germline V and J ends were trimmed by 6 bases and 3 bases, with 17 bases remaining between them. The CDR3 runs 15 residues. The V gene's germline CDR1 is SGHNT and CDR2 YENEEA.